These 8 T cell receptor beta chains came from one sample sequenced in a study of cytomegalovirus exposure and HLA in healthy donors. PCR primers comprised 60 Vbeta and 13 Jbeta primers. Assay: immunoSEQ multiplex PCR; the TCRdb copy retains only in-frame clones and omits some. The table for this sample gives around 150,000 clones. The sample consisted of PBMCs. The source of these receptors is a woman aged 60-70 years in good health and CMV-seronegative.

V usage is TRBV29-1 and J usage is TRBJ1-2, with a weak D call TRBD1 (5 bases). V was clipped by 5 bases and J by 5 bases, with 18 bases between them. Germline loops: CDR1 SQVTM, CDR2 ANQGSEA. The CDR3 totals 14 residues. DNA for the CDR3: TGCAGCGTTTGGGCCGATCTAGGGGTTTATGGCTACACCTTC. It encodes CSVWADLGVYGYTF.

This rearrangement joins TRBV5-1 to TRBJ1-3; tentative D call: TRBD1 (5 bases). CDR3 length equals 17 residues. V lost 0 bases and J lost 1, with 14 bases in between. Germline V gene data show CDR1 as SGHRS and CDR2 as YFSETQ. Written as DNA, the CDR3 is TGCGCCAGCAGCTTGGTGGCAGGGAGGGAATCTGGAAACACCATATATTTT. Translation gives CASSLVAGRESGNTIYF.

CDR3 sequence: CASSLEGRGSGNTIYF. The CDR3 region has the DNA TGCGCCAGCAGCTTGGAGGGTCGGGGATCTGGAAACACCATATATTTT. The chain has TRBV5-1 and TRBJ1-3; D remains unclear. The CDR3 sequence is 16 residues long. CDR1 and CDR2 from the germline V gene are SGHRS and YFSETQ. V lost 0 bases and J 1 base, leaving 11 bases between the germline ends.

This chain joins TRBV7-6 and TRBJ1-2; D is unclear. This CDR3 is built from 14 residues. Germline-derived CDR1 and CDR2 are SGHVS and FNYEAQ. The V end was cut by 2 bases, the J end by 3 bases, with 10 bases between. The CDR3 sequence is CASSLSGGDYGYTF. In nucleotides, the CDR3 is TGTGCCAGCAGCTTATCCGGCGGCGACTATGGCTACACCTTC.

The chain recombines TRBV30 with TRBJ1-5, with 8 bases that match TRBD1. J was trimmed by 4 bases and V by 0 bases; bases with no gene match: 2. The CDR3 contains 14 residues. Germline assignment: CDR1 GTSNPN and CDR2 SVGIG (reference sequence). CDR3 loop: CAWSVDRANQPQHF. CDR3 sequence (DNA): TGTGCCTGGAGTGTGGACAGGGCTAATCAGCCCCAGCATTTT.

V is TRBV11-2 and J is TRBJ2-1, with TRBD1 matching over 7 bases. This CDR3 spans 18 amino acids. The germline CDR1 and CDR2 sequences are SGHAT and FQNNGV. J gave up 4 bases and V 1 base, and 13 bases lay outside the gene matches. The DNA for the CDR3 is TGTGCCAGCAGCTTAGCGTTGGCGGACAGGCCGTGGTACAATGAGCAGTTCTTC. Amino acid sequence: CASSLALADRPWYNEQFF.

This chain joins TRBV27 and TRBJ1-1; D ambiguous. The V gene lost 5 bases and the J gene lost 1 base, with 8 bases spanning the gap. The CDR3 has 13 amino acids. Germline lookup yields CDR1 MNHEY and CDR2 SMNVEV (reference sequence). The CDR3 reads CASSPKSNTEAFF. The CDR3 DNA sequence: TGTGCCAGCAGTCCTAAATCGAACACTGAAGCTTTCTTT.

The rearrangement links TRBV19 to TRBJ1-5; D is uncertain. V was clipped by 5 bases and J by 8 bases, with 10 bases between them. Germline values: CDR1 LNHDA, CDR2 SQIVND (reference sequence). This CDR3 spans 12 amino acids. The CDR3 bases are TGTGCCAGTAGTTTCAACATGGAGCCCCAGCATTTT. Encoded protein: CASSFNMEPQHF. The full variable domain, its missing parts supplied by reference TRBV19 and TRBJ1-5, is DGGITQSPKYLFRKEGQNVTLSCEQNLNHDAMYWYRQDPGQGLRLIYYSQIVNDFQKGDIAEGYSVSREKKESFPLTVTSAQKNPTAFYLCASSFNMEPQHFGDGTRLSIL.